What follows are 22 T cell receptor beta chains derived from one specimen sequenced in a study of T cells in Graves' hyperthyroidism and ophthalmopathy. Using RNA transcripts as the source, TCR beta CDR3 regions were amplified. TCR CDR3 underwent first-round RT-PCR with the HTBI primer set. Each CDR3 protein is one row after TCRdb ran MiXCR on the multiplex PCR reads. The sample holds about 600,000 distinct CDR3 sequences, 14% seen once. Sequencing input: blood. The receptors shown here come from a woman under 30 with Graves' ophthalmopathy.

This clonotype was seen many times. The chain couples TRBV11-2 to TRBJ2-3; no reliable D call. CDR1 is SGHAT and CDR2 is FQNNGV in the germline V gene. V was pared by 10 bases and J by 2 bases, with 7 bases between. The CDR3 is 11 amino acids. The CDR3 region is CATRFTDTQYF. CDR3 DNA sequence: TGTGCCACTCGGTTCACAGATACGCAGTATTTT.

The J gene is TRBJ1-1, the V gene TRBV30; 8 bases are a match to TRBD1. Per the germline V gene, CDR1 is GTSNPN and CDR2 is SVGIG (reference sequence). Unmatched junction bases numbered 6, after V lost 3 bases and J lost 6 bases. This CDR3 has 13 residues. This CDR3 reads CAWSPDRGAEAFF. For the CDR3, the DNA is TGTGCCTGGAGCCCCGACAGGGGAGCTGAAGCTTTCTTT.

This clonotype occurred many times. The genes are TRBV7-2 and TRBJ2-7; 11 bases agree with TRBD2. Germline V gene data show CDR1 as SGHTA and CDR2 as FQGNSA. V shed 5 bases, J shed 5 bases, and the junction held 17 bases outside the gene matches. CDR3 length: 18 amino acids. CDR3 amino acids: CASSLAFIAGGPLDEQYF. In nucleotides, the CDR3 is TGTGCCAGCAGCCTCGCGTTTATAGCGGGAGGGCCTCTGGACGAGCAGTACTTC.

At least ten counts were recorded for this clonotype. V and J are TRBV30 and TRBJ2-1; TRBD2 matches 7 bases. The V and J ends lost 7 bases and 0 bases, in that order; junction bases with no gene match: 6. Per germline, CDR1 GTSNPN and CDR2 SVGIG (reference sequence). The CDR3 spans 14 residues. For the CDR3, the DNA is TGTGCCTTTAATAGCGGGTACTCCTACAATGAGCAGTTCTTC. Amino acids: CAFNSGYSYNEQFF.

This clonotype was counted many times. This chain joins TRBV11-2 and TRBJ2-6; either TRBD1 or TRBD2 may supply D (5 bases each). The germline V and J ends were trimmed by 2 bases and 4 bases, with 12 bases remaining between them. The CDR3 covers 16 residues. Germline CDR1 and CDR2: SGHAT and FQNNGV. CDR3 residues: CASSLLKGTGANVLTF. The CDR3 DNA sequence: TGTGCCAGCAGCTTATTGAAGGGGACCGGGGCCAACGTCCTGACTTTC. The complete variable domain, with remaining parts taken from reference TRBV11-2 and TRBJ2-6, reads EAGVAQSPRYKIIEKRQSVAFWCNPISGHATLYWYQQILGQGPKLLIQFQNNGVVDDSQLPKDRFSAERLKGVDSTLKIQPAKLEDSAVYLCASSLLKGTGANVLTFGAGSRLTVL.

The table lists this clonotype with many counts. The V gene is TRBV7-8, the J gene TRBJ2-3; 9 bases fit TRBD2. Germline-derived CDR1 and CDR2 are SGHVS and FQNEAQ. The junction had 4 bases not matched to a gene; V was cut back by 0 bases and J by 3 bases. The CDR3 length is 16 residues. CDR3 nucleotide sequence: TGTGCCAGCAGCTTAGCTAGCGGGAGTCGAACAGATACGCAGTATTTT. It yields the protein CASSLASGSRTDTQYF.

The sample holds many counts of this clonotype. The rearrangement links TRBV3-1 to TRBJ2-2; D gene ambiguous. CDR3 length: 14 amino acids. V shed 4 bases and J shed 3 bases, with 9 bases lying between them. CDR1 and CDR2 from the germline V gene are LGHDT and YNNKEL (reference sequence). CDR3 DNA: TGTGCCAGCAGCCCTAGATCCGACACCGGGGAGCTGTTTTTT. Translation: CASSPRSDTGELFF.

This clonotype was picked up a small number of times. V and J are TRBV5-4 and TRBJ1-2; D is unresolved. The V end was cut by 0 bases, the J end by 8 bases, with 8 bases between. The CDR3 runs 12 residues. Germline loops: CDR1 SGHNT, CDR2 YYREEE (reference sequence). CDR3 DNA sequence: TGTGCCAGCAGCTTGGGGATCCGGGGCTACACCTTC. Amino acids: CASSLGIRGYTF.

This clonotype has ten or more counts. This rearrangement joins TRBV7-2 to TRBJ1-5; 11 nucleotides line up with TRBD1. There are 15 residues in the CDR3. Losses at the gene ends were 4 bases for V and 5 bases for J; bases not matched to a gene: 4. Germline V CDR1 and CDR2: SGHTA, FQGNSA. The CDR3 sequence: CASSWGQGVDQPQHF. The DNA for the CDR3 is TGTGCCAGCAGCTGGGGACAGGGGGTCGATCAGCCCCAGCATTTT.

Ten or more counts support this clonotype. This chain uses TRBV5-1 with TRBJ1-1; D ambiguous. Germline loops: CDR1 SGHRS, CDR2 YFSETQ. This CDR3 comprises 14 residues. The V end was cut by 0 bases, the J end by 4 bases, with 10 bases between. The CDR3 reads CASSLVGETTEAFF. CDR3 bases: TGCGCCAGCAGCTTGGTGGGTGAAACCACTGAAGCTTTCTTT.

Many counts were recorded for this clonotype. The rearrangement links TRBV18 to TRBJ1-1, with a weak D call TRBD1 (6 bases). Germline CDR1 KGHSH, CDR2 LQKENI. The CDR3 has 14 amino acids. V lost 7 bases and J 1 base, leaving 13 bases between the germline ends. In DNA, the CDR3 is TGTGCCAGCTTAAGGGGACAACAGAACACTGAAGCTTTCTTT. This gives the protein CASLRGQQNTEAFF.

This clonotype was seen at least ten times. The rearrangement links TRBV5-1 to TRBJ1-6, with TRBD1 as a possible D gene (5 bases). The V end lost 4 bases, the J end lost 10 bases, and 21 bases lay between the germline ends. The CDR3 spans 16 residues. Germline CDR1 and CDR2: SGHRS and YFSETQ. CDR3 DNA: TGCGCCAGCAGCCCGGGCGGGAAAAGGGGTCGGTCACCCCTCCACTTT. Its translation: CASSPGGKRGRSPLHF. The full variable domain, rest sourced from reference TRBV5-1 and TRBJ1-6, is KAGVTQTPRYLIKTRGQQVTLSCSPISGHRSVSWYQQTPGQGLQFLFEYFSETQRNKGNFPGRFSGRQFSNSRSEMNVSTLELGDSALYLCASSPGGKRGRSPLHFGNGTRLTVT.

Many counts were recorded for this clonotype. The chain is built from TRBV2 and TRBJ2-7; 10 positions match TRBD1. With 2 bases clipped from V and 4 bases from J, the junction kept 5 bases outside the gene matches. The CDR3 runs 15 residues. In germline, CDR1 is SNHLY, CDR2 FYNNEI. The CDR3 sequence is CASSEWDRGLYEQYF. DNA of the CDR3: TGTGCCAGCAGTGAATGGGACAGGGGACTTTACGAGCAGTACTTC.

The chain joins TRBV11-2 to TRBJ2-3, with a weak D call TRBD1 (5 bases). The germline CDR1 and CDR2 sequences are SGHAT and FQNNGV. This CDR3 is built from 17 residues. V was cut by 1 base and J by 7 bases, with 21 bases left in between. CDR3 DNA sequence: TGTGCCAGCAGCTTAGTTAGGGGCCGCAGGGAAGCAAATACGCAGTATTTT. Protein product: CASSLVRGRREANTQYF. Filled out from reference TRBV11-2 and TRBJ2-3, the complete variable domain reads EAGVAQSPRYKIIEKRQSVAFWCNPISGHATLYWYQQILGQGPKLLIQFQNNGVVDDSQLPKDRFSAERLKGVDSTLKIQPAKLEDSAVYLCASSLVRGRREANTQYFGPGTRLTVL.

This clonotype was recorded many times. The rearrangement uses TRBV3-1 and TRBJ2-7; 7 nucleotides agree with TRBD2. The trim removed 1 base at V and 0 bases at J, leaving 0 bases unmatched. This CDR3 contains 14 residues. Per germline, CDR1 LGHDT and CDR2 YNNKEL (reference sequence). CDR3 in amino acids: CASSQAGGSYEQYF. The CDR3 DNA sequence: TGTGCCAGCAGCCAAGCGGGAGGCTCCTACGAGCAGTACTTC.

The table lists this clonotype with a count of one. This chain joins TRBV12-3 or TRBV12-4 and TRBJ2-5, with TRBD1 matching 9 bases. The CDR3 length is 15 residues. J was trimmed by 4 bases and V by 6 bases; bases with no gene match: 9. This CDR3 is CASRPTGGRGETQYF. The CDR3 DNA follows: TGTGCCAGCAGACCTACAGGGGGCAGAGGAGAGACCCAGTACTTC.

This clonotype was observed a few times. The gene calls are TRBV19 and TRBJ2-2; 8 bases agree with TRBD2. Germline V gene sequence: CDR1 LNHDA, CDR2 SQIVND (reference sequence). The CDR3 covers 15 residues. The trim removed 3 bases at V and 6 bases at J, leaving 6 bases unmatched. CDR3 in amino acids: CASSIGREAAGELFF. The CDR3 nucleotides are TGTGCCAGTAGTATCGGGCGGGAGGCCGCCGGGGAGCTGTTTTTT.

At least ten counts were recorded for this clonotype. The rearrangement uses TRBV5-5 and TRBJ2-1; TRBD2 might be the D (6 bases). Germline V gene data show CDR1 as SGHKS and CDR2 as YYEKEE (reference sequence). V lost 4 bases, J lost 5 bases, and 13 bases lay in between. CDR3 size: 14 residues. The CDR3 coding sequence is TGTGCCAGCAGCACCGGACTACTTCACAATGAGCAGTTCTTC. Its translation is CASSTGLLHNEQFF.

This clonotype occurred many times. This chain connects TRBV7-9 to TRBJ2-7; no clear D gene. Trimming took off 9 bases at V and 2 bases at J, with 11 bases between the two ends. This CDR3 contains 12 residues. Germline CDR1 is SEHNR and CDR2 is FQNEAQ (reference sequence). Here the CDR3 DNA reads TGTGCCAGTGGGGTTTCCCCCTACGAGCAGTACTTC. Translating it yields CASGVSPYEQYF.

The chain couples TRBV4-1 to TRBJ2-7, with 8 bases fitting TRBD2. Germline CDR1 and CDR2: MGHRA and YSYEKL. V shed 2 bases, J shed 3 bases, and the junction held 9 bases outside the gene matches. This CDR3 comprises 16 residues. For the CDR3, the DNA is TGCGCCAGCAGCCAACAGATACTAGCGGTAGGCTACGAGCAGTACTTC. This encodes CASSQQILAVGYEQYF.

In nucleotides, the CDR3 is TGTGCCAGTAGTATAGAAGGGAATTCACCCCTCCACTTT. Its protein is CASSIEGNSPLHF. The chain uses TRBV19 and TRBJ1-6; D gene unclear. Looked up from germline, CDR1 is LNHDA and CDR2 is SQIVND (reference sequence). Trimming cost V 0 bases and J 7 bases, with 4 bases left between them. The CDR3 contains 13 residues.

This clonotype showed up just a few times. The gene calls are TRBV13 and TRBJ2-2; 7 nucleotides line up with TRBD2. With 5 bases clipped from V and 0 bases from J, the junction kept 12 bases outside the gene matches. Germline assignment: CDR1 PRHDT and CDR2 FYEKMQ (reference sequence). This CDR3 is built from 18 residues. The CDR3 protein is CASSPWGSSGSNTGELFF. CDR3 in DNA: TGTGCCAGCAGCCCTTGGGGTAGTAGCGGGTCGAACACCGGGGAGCTGTTTTTT.